Below, one T cell receptor (beta chain) is given with its context. This sample was taken from a study of blood T cell repertoires in COVID-19. About the study: In Cohort 3, a recovered donor had either two negative PCRs, clearance, or symptom resolution.

V was shortened by 3 bases and J by 4 bases, with 6 bases between the two germline ends. The V gene's germline CDR1 is DFQATT and CDR2 SNEGSKA (reference sequence). The CDR3 totals 11 residues. Profiling relied on immunoSEQ multiplex PCR, and the TCRdb table lists in-frame clones only, not all of them. Of about 280,000 clones listed, approximately 90% are singletons. This TCR was recovered from an older woman in a cohort exposed to, infected with or recovered from COVID-19 (not recorded which). The V gene is TRBV20-1, the J gene TRBJ1-1; tentatively, D is TRBD1 (6 bases). The sequencing input was PBMCs or T cells enriched from blood (not recorded which). The CDR3 sequence: CSARTGTEAFF. The DNA of the CDR3 is TGCAGTGCTAGGACAGGCACTGAAGCTTTCTTT.